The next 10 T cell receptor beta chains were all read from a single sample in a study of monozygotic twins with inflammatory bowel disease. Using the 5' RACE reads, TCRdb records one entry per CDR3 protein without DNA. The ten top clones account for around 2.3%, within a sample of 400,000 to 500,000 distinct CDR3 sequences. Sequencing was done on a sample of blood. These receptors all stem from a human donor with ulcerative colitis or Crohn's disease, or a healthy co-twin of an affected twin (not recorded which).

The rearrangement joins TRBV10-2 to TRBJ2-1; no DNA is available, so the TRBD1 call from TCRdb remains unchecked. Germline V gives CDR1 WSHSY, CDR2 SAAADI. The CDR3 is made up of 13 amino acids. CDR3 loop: CASSEGGSGGPFF.

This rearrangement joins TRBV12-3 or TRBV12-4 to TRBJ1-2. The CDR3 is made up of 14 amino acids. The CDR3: CASSLARVSGGYTF.

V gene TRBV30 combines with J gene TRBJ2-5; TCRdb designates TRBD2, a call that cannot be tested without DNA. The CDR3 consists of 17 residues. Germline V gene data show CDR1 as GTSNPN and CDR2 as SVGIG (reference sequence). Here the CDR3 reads CAWSAGDSEFNQETQYF.

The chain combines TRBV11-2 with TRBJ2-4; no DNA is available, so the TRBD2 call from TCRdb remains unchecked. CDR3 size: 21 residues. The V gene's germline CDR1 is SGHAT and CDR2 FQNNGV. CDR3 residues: CASSLGAGTSGSSGAKNIQYF.

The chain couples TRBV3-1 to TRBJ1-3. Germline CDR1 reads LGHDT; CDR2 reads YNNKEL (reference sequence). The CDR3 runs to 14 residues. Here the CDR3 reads CASSQGLSGNTIYF.

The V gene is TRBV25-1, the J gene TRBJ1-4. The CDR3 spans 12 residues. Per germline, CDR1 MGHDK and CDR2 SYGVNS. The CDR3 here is CASNFGGEKLFF.

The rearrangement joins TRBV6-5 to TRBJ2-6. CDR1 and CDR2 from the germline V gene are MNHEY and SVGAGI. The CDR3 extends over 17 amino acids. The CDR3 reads CASSYSISADGANVLTF.

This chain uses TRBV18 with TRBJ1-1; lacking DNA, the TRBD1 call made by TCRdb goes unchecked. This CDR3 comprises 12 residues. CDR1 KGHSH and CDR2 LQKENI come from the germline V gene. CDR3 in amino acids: CASSPDRTMTFF.

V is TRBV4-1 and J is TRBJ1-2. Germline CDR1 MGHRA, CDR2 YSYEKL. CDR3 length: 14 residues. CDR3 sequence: CASSQTDFNYGYTF.

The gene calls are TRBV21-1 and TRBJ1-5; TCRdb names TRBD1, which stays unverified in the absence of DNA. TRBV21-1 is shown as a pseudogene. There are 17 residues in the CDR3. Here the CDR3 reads CASSNGQGKCLHQPQHF.